Listed below are T cell receptor beta chains from one sample, sequenced in a study of blood T cells in healthy people across ages. TCRdb used MiXCR to reprocess the 5' RACE reads, holding one entry per CDR3 protein. The table includes more than 800,000 distinct CDR3 sequences, 45% detected once. The material sequenced was blood. The source is a woman aged 55-69 years in good health. Each CDR3 is given with its conserved first and last residue. D genes are given only for firm matches. For some rows the clone size is stated as once, few or many, or as a class when expanded; others skip it.

D	V	J	size	DNA	CDR3
.	TRBV4-1	TRBJ2-1	.	TGCGCCAGCAGCCAAGAAATTTGGAATGAGCAGTTCTTC	CASSQEIWNEQFF
TRBD1	TRBV10-3	TRBJ1-1	.	TGTGCCATCAGTGACAGGACAGGAAGGGTGAACGCTGAAGCTTTCTTT	CAISDRTGRVNAEAFF
.	TRBV28	TRBJ2-1	.	TGTGCCAGCACAGGGGGGGGCGGTGAGCAGTTCTTC	CASTGGGGEQFF
TRBD2	TRBV4-2	TRBJ2-2	.	TGTGCCAGCAGCCAAGCGCTCGTTACTAGCGGGAGTTGGACCGGGGAGCTGTTTTTT	CASSQALVTSGSWTGELFF
TRBD1	TRBV28	TRBJ1-4	few	TGTGCCAGCAGCAGCGGGGGACAGGGCGGTGAAAAACTGTTTTTT	CASSSGGQGGEKLFF
.	TRBV5-1	TRBJ2-5	few	TGCGCCAGCAGCTCCAACACAGGGCCCCAAGAGACCCAGTACTTC	CASSSNTGPQETQYF
.	TRBV24-1	TRBJ2-5	.	TGTGCCACCTGTGACCTTAAAAACCAGGTTCGAGAGACCCAGTACTTC	CATCDLKNQVRETQYF
.	TRBV7-2	TRBJ2-5	few	TGTGCCAGCACCACCGATGGGTTGCCGTACTTC	CASTTDGLPYF
TRBD1	TRBV6-4	TRBJ2-7	.	TGTGCCAGCAGTGCCCAGGGGGACACTCACAATGAGCAGTACTTC	CASSAQGDTHNEQYF
TRBD2	TRBV20-1	TRBJ2-1	.	TGCAGTGCTAGAGCGGGGGCGGGAGGGCCATTCGATGAGCAGTTCTTC	CSARAGAGGPFDEQFF
.	TRBV18	TRBJ2-3	.	TGTGCCAGCTCCCCGTTGGAGGGCGCCACAGATACGCAGTATTTT	CASSPLEGATDTQYF
.	TRBV20-1	TRBJ2-7	few	TGCAGTGCTAGGCCTTTTATCGAATTCCAACCCTACGAGCAGTACTTC	CSARPFIEFQPYEQYF
.	TRBV5-1	TRBJ1-2	few	TGCGCCAGCAGCTTGGCCTTGGACGGCTATGGCTACACCTTC	CASSLALDGYGYTF
TRBD1	TRBV10-2	TRBJ2-5	.	TGCGCCAGCAGTGACCGGGACAGGGGGACGGAGACCCAGTACTTC	CASSDRDRGTETQYF
.	TRBV4-1	TRBJ2-2	.	TGCGCCAGCAGCCCTGTCGGGGGCACGAACACCGGGGAGCTGTTTTTT	CASSPVGGTNTGELFF
TRBD1	TRBV6-5	TRBJ2-7	.	TGTGCCAGCAGTTACTCGAGGACAGGTTTCTACGAGCAGTACTTC	CASSYSRTGFYEQYF
.	TRBV6-1	TRBJ2-3	.	TGTGCCAGCAGTGAATACCGTGATACGCAGTATTTT	CASSEYRDTQYF
.	TRBV7-2	TRBJ2-3	few	TGTGCCAGCAGCTTATTAGGCCCCACAGATACGCAGTATTTT	CASSLLGPTDTQYF
.	TRBV3-1	TRBJ2-7	.	TGTGCCAGCAGCCAGCAACAAGGAATCTCCGAGCAGTACTTC	CASSQQQGISEQYF
.	TRBV4-2	TRBJ1-2	few	TGTGCCAGCAGCCATGATGACATGACATATGGCTACACCTTC	CASSHDDMTYGYTF
TRBD1	TRBV7-9	TRBJ1-6	few	TGTGCCAGCAGCTGGACTACAGGGGGTACATCGCCCCTCCACTTT	CASSWTTGGTSPLHF
TRBD2	TRBV7-2	TRBJ2-7	.	TGTGCCAGCAACTTAGCAACTCTAGCGGGAGGTACCTACGAGCAGTACTTC	CASNLATLAGGTYEQYF
TRBD2	TRBV5-1	TRBJ2-1	.	TGCGCCAGCAGCGCCCTAGCGGAGCTATACAATGAGCAGTTCTTC	CASSALAELYNEQFF
.	TRBV20-1	TRBJ2-5	few	TGCAGTGCTAGAGATCAAGGGGTTGGGACCCAGTACTTC	CSARDQGVGTQYF
.	TRBV18	TRBJ1-1	.	TGTGCCAGCTCACCGAAGACAGTAAGGAACACTGAAGCTTTCTTT	CASSPKTVRNTEAFF
.	TRBV5-1	TRBJ1-5	few	TGCGCCAGCAGCTTGGATTCTGCAGGCAATCAGCCCCAGCATTTT	CASSLDSAGNQPQHF
TRBD1	TRBV5-6	TRBJ2-7	.	TGTGCCAGCAGCTTGGGGGACAGGGGGAATCGCTACGAGCAGTACTTC	CASSLGDRGNRYEQYF
TRBD1	TRBV29-1	TRBJ2-1	few	TGCAGCGTTGAAGGCAAACAGGGGGTGAGAGAGAATGAGCAGTTCTTC	CSVEGKQGVRENEQFF
.	TRBV10-2	TRBJ2-2	.	TGCGCCAGCAGCGAGGGGGGGTTTGGGGAGCTGTTTTTT	CASSEGGFGELFF
TRBD1	TRBV29-1	TRBJ2-7	.	TGCAGCGCAAATGGCGGACAGGAGCTACCCTACGAGCAGTACTTC	CSANGGQELPYEQYF
TRBD2	TRBV28	TRBJ2-3	.	TGTGCCAGCAACTTCTGGAGTAGGCGGGAGACACGTCCAGATACGCAGTATTTT	CASNFWSRRETRPDTQYF
.	TRBV5-1	TRBJ2-7	.	TGCGCCAGCAGAGGAGGTGCGTATTCGTGGGAGCAGTACTTC	CASRGGAYSWEQYF
TRBD1	TRBV9	TRBJ2-5	.	TGTGCCAGCAGCGTCTCCACCGGGACAGCCCAAGAGACCCAGTACTTC	CASSVSTGTAQETQYF
.	TRBV4-2	TRBJ2-7	.	TGTGCCGGCAGCCATACCGACGGCTACGAGCAGTACTTC	CAGSHTDGYEQYF
.	TRBV29-1	TRBJ1-2	.	TGCAGCGTTGAATCCGGCTACACCTTC	CSVESGYTF
TRBD1	TRBV10-1	TRBJ2-3	.	TGCGCCAGCAGGACCGGGACAGGGGTCACAGATACGCAGTATTTT	CASRTGTGVTDTQYF
.	TRBV7-2	TRBJ2-3	.	TGTGCCAGCAGCCGAGACTCGGGGGTCAGGACAGATACGCAGTATTTT	CASSRDSGVRTDTQYF
.	TRBV6-6	TRBJ1-2	.	TGTGCCAGCACCAATCAAGAGGACGAATGGAGCTTCTATGGCTACACCTTC	CASTNQEDEWSFYGYTF
.	TRBV27	TRBJ1-2	.	TGTGCCAGCAGTCCACGGATATTCACTAACTATGGCTACACCTTC	CASSPRIFTNYGYTF
.	TRBV10-3	TRBJ2-1	once	TGTGCCATCAGTGATCTGCGTCGGTACGATGAGCAGTTCTTC	CAISDLRRYDEQFF
.	TRBV11-2	TRBJ2-4	.	TGTGCCAGCAGCACCGGACACCCAGCCAAAAACATTCAGTACTTC	CASSTGHPAKNIQYF
TRBD2	TRBV7-9	TRBJ2-5	.	TGTGCCGTCCGGGGGGTTGGGGAGACCCAGTACTTC	CAVRGVGETQYF
.	TRBV29-1	TRBJ1-5	few	TGCAGCGTTGGGGATAAGAGCAATCAGCCCCAGCATTTT	CSVGDKSNQPQHF